One T cell receptor (beta chain) is described in this entry. This entry belongs to a study of blood T cell repertoires in COVID-19. Overall study: Italy, Spain and the United States were the sources of the convalescent and acute COVID-19 samples.

Using immunoSEQ multiplex PCR, the repertoire was profiled, and TCRdb retains in-frame clones only, with some absent. The sample holds about 9,900 clones, roughly 79% seen once. This CDR3 region has 16 residues. The germline V gene has CDR1 SGHAT and CDR2 FQNNGV. Trimming removed 1 base from V and 4 bases from J; junction bases left unmatched: 5. The source of this sequence is a human donor in a cohort sampled during active COVID-19. This rearrangement joins TRBV11-2 to TRBJ2-1; 9 bases align to TRBD2. Input material: peripheral blood. DNA for the CDR3: TGTGCCAGCAGCTTAGTAGGTAGCGGGGGTTACAATGAGCAGTTCTTC. This codes for CASSLVGSGGYNEQFF.